The entry below describes one TCR beta chain. The data were taken from a study of CD8 T cells in Susac syndrome. CD8+ and CD4+ T cells from blood underwent TCR beta sequencing, which was carried out in a high-throughput format. The multiple sclerosis control group consisted of treatment-naive patients whose relapsing-remitting disease, which was either stable or active, fulfilled revised McDonald criteria. While CD8+ and CD4+ T cells were isolated negatively, TEMRA cells were enriched by FACS. Random hexamers were used to reverse transcribe an amount of about 0.5 to 1 ug RNA. Amplification of TCR beta CDR3 was carried out by immunoSEQ multiplex PCR, which covered 54 Vbeta and 13 Jbeta segments. Each CDR3 protein is one row after TCRdb ran MiXCR on the immunoSEQ multiplex PCR reads. Seen here are some 300,000 distinct CDR3 sequences, over 75% observed once, and the top ten hold roughly 0.21%. V lost 7 bases and J lost 3; bases outside the gene matches: 2. CDR3 length: 14 amino acids. Germline V lookup: CDR1 MNHEY, CDR2 SMNVEV (reference sequence).

The chain links TRBV27 to TRBJ2-2, with TRBD1 matching over 10 bases. Specimen: CD8+ T cells from PBMCs. The source is a human donor with multiple sclerosis. The CDR3 sequence is CASNDRGHTGELFF. The CDR3 DNA sequence: TGTGCCAGCAATGACAGGGGGCACACCGGGGAGCTGTTTTTT.